These T cell receptor beta chains were read from a single sample in a study of identical twins. In TCRdb, the 5' RACE reads were re-called with MiXCR into one record per CDR3 protein. The table has around 160,000 distinct CDR3 sequences, roughly 3.5% seen once. Sequenced sample: memory T cells sorted from blood. The receptors were sampled from a man aged 18 to 29 in good health. The CDR3 runs from the conserved cysteine through the conserved F or W. A D gene is named only where the DNA matches it firmly. Clone size, where shown, is once, few, many, or a class for clones that have expanded.

j_gene	d_gene	len	abundance	v_gene	CDR3nt	CDR3aa
TRBJ1-1	.	11	many	TRBV6-6	TGTGCCAGCATGGTGAACACTGAAGCTTTCTTT	CASMVNTEAFF
TRBJ1-6	TRBD1	17	many	TRBV20-1	TGCAGTGCTAGAGATCCGAGAACAGGGGAGCATAATTCACCCCTCCACTTT	CSARDPRTGEHNSPLHF
TRBJ1-6	.	13	many	TRBV27	TGTGCCAGCAGTTTAAACTATAATTCACCCCTCCACTTT	CASSLNYNSPLHF
TRBJ2-3	TRBD1	18	.	TRBV3-1	TGTGCCAGCAGCCAAGAGGGGAGCGGGACAGGGGTGACAGATACGCAGTATTTT	CASSQEGSGTGVTDTQYF
TRBJ2-3	.	15	many	TRBV6-1	TGTGCCAGCAGACGAGTATTTATGGGCACAGATACGCAGTATTTT	CASRRVFMGTDTQYF
TRBJ2-1	.	13	many	TRBV14	TGTGCCAGCAGCCTCGTGGGTCGAAATGAGCAGTTCTTC	CASSLVGRNEQFF
TRBJ2-2	.	15	many	TRBV29-1	TGCAGCGTTGGTGGGACACCGACGAACACCGGGGAGCTGTTTTTT	CSVGGTPTNTGELFF
TRBJ2-1	.	17	many	TRBV27	TGTGCCAGCAGTATGGTTTCCCGCCCGAGCTCCTACAATGAGCAGTTCTTC	CASSMVSRPSSYNEQFF
TRBJ2-3	TRBD1	15	many	TRBV5-1	TGCGCCAGCAGCTTGGACAGGGGTCCCACAGATACGCAGTATTTT	CASSLDRGPTDTQYF
TRBJ2-1	TRBD2	15	many	TRBV20-1	TGCAGTGCTAGATCCGCTAGCGGGAGGGCCAATGAGCAGTTCTTC	CSARSASGRANEQFF
TRBJ2-1	TRBD2	15	many	TRBV4-3	TGCGCCAGCAGCCGCGGACTAGCGGGAGCAAATGAGCAGTTCTTC	CASSRGLAGANEQFF
TRBJ2-2	TRBD1	16	many	TRBV9	TGTGCCAGCAGCGTTGGGACAGGGGGTGTTACCGGGGAGCTGTTTTTT	CASSVGTGGVTGELFF
TRBJ2-7	.	15	many	TRBV20-1	TGCAGTGCGGGGAGTTGGAGGGGGAACTCCTACGAGCAGTACTTC	CSAGSWRGNSYEQYF
TRBJ1-2	TRBD1	16	many	TRBV27	TGTGCCAGCAGTCCCGCCCCGACAGGGGTTAACTATGGCTACACCTTC	CASSPAPTGVNYGYTF
TRBJ2-2	.	12	many	TRBV5-1	TGCGCCAGCAGCTTCCCGGCCGGGGAGCTGTTTTTT	CASSFPAGELFF
TRBJ2-7	.	13	many	TRBV7-2	TGTGCCAGCAGCCAACGACTAACTGTCGAGCAGTACTTC	CASSQRLTVEQYF
TRBJ2-1	.	19	many	TRBV27	TGTGCCAGCAGTCCTCCGGGACAGGGCGGTAGCGGGAGGTCCAATGAGCAGTTCTTC	CASSPPGQGGSGRSNEQFF
TRBJ2-7	TRBD2	14	many	TRBV18	TGTGCCAGCTCACCACCGGCTAGCGGCTACGAGCAGTACTTC	CASSPPASGYEQYF
TRBJ2-2	TRBD2	15	many	TRBV5-5	TGTGCCAGCAGCCCGGGGGGGACGAACACCGGGGAGCTGTTTTTT	CASSPGGTNTGELFF
TRBJ2-1	.	14	.	TRBV11-2	TGTGCCAGCAGCTTGCGCCTCTCCTACAATGAGCAGTTCTTC	CASSLRLSYNEQFF
TRBJ2-2	TRBD1	15	many	TRBV28	TGTGCCAGCAGTTCCGGACAGGGTGTAACCGGGGAGCTGTTTTTT	CASSSGQGVTGELFF
TRBJ2-1	TRBD1	17	few	TRBV11-3	TGTGCCAGCAGCTTCGGGTTTCCGGCGCCGACAGGGAATGAGCAGTTCTTC	CASSFGFPAPTGNEQFF
TRBJ1-1	.	15	many	TRBV7-2	TGTGCCAGCAGCCTGGTCGTGCGGGGGAACACTGAAGCTTTCTTT	CASSLVVRGNTEAFF
TRBJ2-7	TRBD2	14	many	TRBV5-1	TGCGCCACCCGACTAGCGGGAGACTCCTACGAGCAGTACTTC	CATRLAGDSYEQYF
TRBJ2-1	TRBD2	16	many	TRBV4-2	TGTGCCAGCAGCCAATCTGGACTAGCGGCAAGGGGGGAGCAGTTCTTC	CASSQSGLAARGEQFF
TRBJ2-2	.	16	many	TRBV12-3/TRBV12-4	TGTGCCAGCAGTTTCAGGCCAAATGCGGGCACCGGGGAGCTGTTTTTT	CASSFRPNAGTGELFF
TRBJ1-4	TRBD1	12	many	TRBV24-1	TGTGCCACCAGACAGGGGAATGAAAAACTGTTTTTT	CATRQGNEKLFF
TRBJ2-2	TRBD1	16	.	TRBV9	TGTGCCAGCAGCGCCGGTGGGACAGCGAACACCGGGGAGCTGTTTTTT	CASSAGGTANTGELFF
TRBJ2-7	.	14	many	TRBV9	TGTGCCAGCAGCGCCGGATTACCACCCTACGAGCAGTACTTC	CASSAGLPPYEQYF
TRBJ2-1	.	15	many	TRBV11-2	TGTGCCAGCAGAGACCTTAGCGGAGTCGGTTGGGAGCAGTTCTTC	CASRDLSGVGWEQFF
TRBJ2-5	.	12	many	TRBV7-8	TGTGCCAGCAGCAGATACCAAGAGACCCAGTACTTC	CASSRYQETQYF
TRBJ2-1	TRBD1	15	many	TRBV4-3	TGCGCCAGCAGCCAGCCCGGGACAGGGCCAAATGAGCAGTTCTTC	CASSQPGTGPNEQFF
TRBJ2-2	TRBD2	15	many	TRBV12-3/TRBV12-4	TGTGCCAGCAGTTTCGCTAGCGGGAGCACCGGGGAGCTGTTTTTT	CASSFASGSTGELFF
TRBJ2-1	TRBD2	17	.	TRBV3-1	TGTGCCAGCAGCCAAGGGACTAGCGGACCCTCCTACAATGAGCAGTTCTTC	CASSQGTSGPSYNEQFF
TRBJ2-5	TRBD1	17	many	TRBV10-3	TGTGCCATCAGTGACCAGCCCGGACAGGGAACCGAAGAGACCCAGTACTTC	CAISDQPGQGTEETQYF